Below are 20 T cell receptor beta chains sequenced from a single sample in a study of CXCR3 chemokines and chemotherapy response in bladder cancer. TCRdb passed the PCR reads through MiXCR, listing each CDR3 protein once. The sample consists of roughly 2,000 distinct CDR3 sequences, about a sixth of them appearing once. Sampling was done from a patient whose treatment included neoadjuvant chemotherapy. These receptor sequences come from a human donor with bladder cancer that responded to neoadjuvant chemotherapy.

This clonotype is medium-sized (0.01 to 0.1%) within its sample. This chain connects TRBV7-2 to TRBJ1-5; D is unclear. V was pared by 2 bases and J by 0 bases, with 2 bases between. The germline V gene has CDR1 SGHTA and CDR2 FQGNSA. CDR3 length: 13 amino acids. CDR3 protein: CASSLSSNQPQHF. Written as DNA, the CDR3 is TGTGCCAGCAGCTTAAGTAGCAATCAGCCCCAGCATTTT.

This clonotype is categorized as large. V is TRBV24-1 and J is TRBJ2-2; weak D call: TRBD1 (6 bases). The CDR3 covers 15 residues. Trimming removed 4 bases from V and 2 bases from J, with 10 bases in between. CDR1 and CDR2 (germline): KGHDR, SFDVKD. CDR3 DNA sequence: TGTGCCACCAGTGACCCAGGGGTTAACACCGGGGAGCTGTTTTTT. It translates to CATSDPGVNTGELFF.

By share, this clonotype ranks as medium-sized. The chain couples TRBV27 to TRBJ1-4; TRBD1 aligns across 7 bases. Trimming at V came to 5 bases and at J to 6 bases, leaving 15 bases not matched to a gene. Germline CDR1 MNHEY, CDR2 SMNVEV (reference sequence). CDR3 length: 17 amino acids. CDR3 in amino acids: CASSPPRGDTDYEKLFF. The CDR3 DNA follows: TGTGCCAGCAGTCCTCCCAGGGGGGACACGGACTATGAAAAACTGTTTTTT.

Note on this clonotype: One base separates it from a far larger clone, so it is likely a read error. V gene TRBV27 combines with J gene TRBJ2-1; 10 positions match TRBD2. The CDR3 spans 15 residues. Germline CDR1 MNHEY, CDR2 SMNVEV (reference sequence). Trimming cost V 5 bases and J 6 bases; bases outside gene matches: 7. The CDR3 region is CASSDSRTSGNEQFF. The CDR3 nucleotides read TGTGCCAGCAGTGATTCCAGGACTAGCGGCAATGAGCAGTTCTTC.

Worth noting for this clonotype: A single base is all that separates this from a far larger clone, so a read error is likely. The CDR3 DNA sequence: TGTGCCAGCAGTGAAGCCCAGGGGGCTAATACGAAGTATTTT. It is translated as CASSEAQGANTKYF. The gene calls are TRBV6-1 and TRBJ2-5; 8 bases are a match to TRBD1. CDR1 is MNHNS, CDR2 SASEGT, per germline. The CDR3 has 14 amino acids.

The sample holds many counts of this clonotype. The chain couples TRBV6-7 to TRBJ2-5; D is ambiguous. TRBV6-7 is an open reading frame, and its role is uncertain. The CDR3 consists of 14 residues. V was shortened by 1 base and J by 1 base, with 7 bases between the two germline ends. The CDR3, as DNA: TGTGCCAGCAGTTACTTACGGTCCCAAGAGACCCAGTACTTC. It encodes CASSYLRSQETQYF.

This clonotype was seen many times. The DNA of the CDR3 is TGCAGTGCTAGACGGACTAGTTTGAATGAGCAGTTCTTC. Its translation is CSARRTSLNEQFF. V and J are TRBV20-1 and TRBJ2-1; 7 nucleotides align to TRBD2. The V gene end was trimmed by 2 bases and the J gene end by 7 bases; junction bases not matched to a gene: 5. Germline V gene data show CDR1 as DFQATT and CDR2 as SNEGSKA (reference sequence). This CDR3 has 13 amino acids.

In its sample, this clonotype ranks as medium-sized (0.01 to 0.1%). This sequence joins TRBV18 and TRBJ2-1; 11 bases fit TRBD2. This CDR3 spans 14 amino acids. The junction had 8 bases not matched to a gene; V was cut back by 4 bases and J by 12 bases. Germline CDR1 and CDR2: KGHSH and LQKENI. The chain's CDR3 is CASSLGLAGGRQFF. The CDR3 nucleotides read TGTGCCAGCTCACTCGGTCTAGCGGGGGGCCGGCAGTTCTTC.

Ten or more counts support this clonotype. This chain joins TRBV6-5 and TRBJ2-2, with 7 bases that match TRBD2. The CDR3 extends over 16 amino acids. Germline loops: CDR1 MNHEY, CDR2 SVGAGI. Trimming took 0 bases from V and 6 from J; bases not matched to a gene: 7. The CDR3 loop reads CASSYSRTSIPGELFF. The CDR3 region has the DNA TGTGCCAGCAGTTACTCGAGGACTAGTATTCCCGGGGAGCTGTTTTTT.

By share, this clonotype ranks as large (0.1 to 1%). J is TRBJ2-1 and V is TRBV6-1; D possibly uses TRBD1 or TRBD2 (6 bases each). The CDR3 extends over 16 amino acids. Trimming cost V 6 bases and J 3 bases, with 18 bases left between them. CDR1 is MNHNS and CDR2 is SASEGT in the germline V gene. CDR3 residues: CASSQVEGGGYNEQFF. CDR3 bases: TGTGCCAGCAGCCAGGTGGAGGGGGGCGGCTACAATGAGCAGTTCTTC.

This clonotype is a singleton in its sample. A read error may be the cause here, since a much bigger clone is one base away. For the CDR3, the DNA is TGTGCCAGCGGCTTACTAGCGGGAGGGGCAAATGAGCAGTTCTTC. It translates to CASGLLAGGANEQFF. The rearrangement links TRBV11-2 to TRBJ2-1; the match to TRBD2 covers 13 bases. CDR1 is SGHAT and CDR2 is FQNNGV in the germline V gene. This CDR3 comprises 15 residues.

As to this clonotype: A far bigger clonotype differs at one base, so this is likely a read error. The chain carries TRBV6-5 and TRBJ2-1; the D gene is possibly TRBD2 (6 bases). The CDR3 contains 14 residues. Germline values: CDR1 MNHEY, CDR2 SVGAGI. The CDR3 region is CASSYGGTESEQLF. CDR3 nucleotides: TGTGCCAGCAGTTACGGCGGGACGGAATCTGAGCAGCTCTTC.

In its sample, this clonotype is medium-sized. The chain couples TRBV19 to TRBJ2-1; 11 bases align to TRBD2. V lost 4 bases and J lost 2; bases outside the gene matches: 7. CDR3 length equals 17 residues. The germline CDR1 and CDR2 sequences are LNHDA and SQIVND (reference sequence). The CDR3 DNA reads TGTGCCAGTAGTACTCCTACGGGACTAGCGGCCTACAATGAGCAGTTCTTC. This codes for CASSTPTGLAAYNEQFF. The full variable domain, rest sourced from reference TRBV19 and TRBJ2-1, is DGGITQSPKYLFRKEGQNVTLSCEQNLNHDAMYWYRQDPGQGLRLIYYSQIVNDFQKGDIAEGYSVSREKKESFPLTVTSAQKNPTAFYLCASSTPTGLAAYNEQFFGPGTRLTVL.

Within the sample, this clonotype is medium-sized. This chain joins TRBV7-2 and TRBJ1-2, with 9 positions matching TRBD1. Germline V gene lookup returns CDR1 SGHTA and CDR2 FQGNSA. J was trimmed by 6 bases and V by 1 base; bases with no gene match: 6. The CDR3 length is 15 residues. The CDR3 DNA sequence: TGTGCCAGCAGCTTAGGGGACAGGGAGAACGATGGCTACACCTTC. Its protein is CASSLGDRENDGYTF.

This clonotype was detected a few times. The CDR3 loop reads CASSSYLRDRDGYTF. The CDR3 coding sequence is TGTGCCAGCAGTTCTTACCTCCGGGACAGGGATGGCTACACCTTC. The chain carries TRBV28 and TRBJ1-2; TRBD1 matches 9 bases. This CDR3 region has 15 residues. The germline CDR1 and CDR2 sequences are MDHEN and SYDVKM. Losses at the gene ends were 4 bases for V and 6 bases for J; bases not matched to a gene: 9.

The sample holds many counts of this clonotype. V usage is TRBV12-3 or TRBV12-4 and J usage is TRBJ1-2; TRBD1 agrees at 7 bases. CDR3 length: 12 residues. The V gene end was trimmed by 3 bases and the J gene end by 8 bases; junction bases not matched to a gene: 3. Written as DNA, the CDR3 is TGTGCCAGCAGTTTGGAGACAGGGGGCTACACCTTC. The encoded protein is CASSLETGGYTF.

The chain has TRBV11-2 and TRBJ2-7; 7 positions agree with TRBD2. In germline, CDR1 is SGHAT, CDR2 FQNNGV. CDR3 length: 16 amino acids. Germline trimming cut 5 bases from V and 3 bases from J; bases unmatched to any gene: 13. Here the CDR3 DNA reads TGTGCCAGCAGCCCTAGGGTGCGGGAGCACAACTACGAGCAGTACTTC. Translated: CASSPRVREHNYEQYF.

This clonotype has only a few counts. The V and J genes are TRBV5-6 and TRBJ1-2; maybe TRBD1 (5 bases). Trimming stripped 3 bases from V and 6 bases from J, with 9 bases between. In germline, CDR1 is SGHDT, CDR2 YYEEEE. The CDR3 length is 12 residues. The CDR3 nucleotides are TGTGCCAGCAGCTGGCAGGGTGATGGCTACACCTTC. Translation: CASSWQGDGYTF.

This clonotype was recorded many times. J is TRBJ2-7 and V is TRBV19, with D tentatively TRBD2 (5 bases). Trimming cost V 4 bases and J 4 bases, with 26 bases left between them. Germline CDR1 LNHDA, CDR2 SQIVND (reference sequence). This CDR3 has 18 residues. CDR3 region: CASSKRWVAASTGYEQYF. For the CDR3, the DNA is TGTGCCAGTAGTAAGCGGTGGGTAGCCGCCTCGACGGGGTACGAGCAGTACTTC.

This clonotype rates as large (0.1 to 1%). The chain recombines TRBV6-5 with TRBJ2-3; 11 bases map to TRBD1. The germline CDR1 and CDR2 sequences are MNHEY and SVGAGI. The CDR3 has 17 amino acids. The V and J ends lost 2 bases and 0 bases, in that order; junction bases with no gene match: 4. The DNA of the CDR3 is TGTGCCAGCAGTTACCGGGGACAGGGGGGAAGCACAGATACGCAGTATTTT. Translated, it gives CASSYRGQGGSTDTQYF.